This T cell receptor beta chain was sequenced in a study of blood T cells in healthy people across ages. Findings and limits, study-wide: Long-lived donors exceeded aged donors in naive CD4+ cells and diversity. In older individuals, TCR beta diversity per million T cells was lower, falling roughly linearly with age. It was found that TCR beta diversity correlated strongly with the percentage of naive T cells.

It was with a sample-barcoded 5' primer and a J-beta primer mix that a second PCR of about 6 to 12 cycles was run. MiXCR, applied by TCRdb to the 5' RACE reads, yields one record per CDR3 protein. The table has fewer than 800,000 distinct CDR3 sequences, over 20% seen once. A few counts support this clonotype. The antigen is unknown. The sample was blood. This clonotype was sampled from a man between 65 and 85 years old in good health.

The CDR3 sequence: CASSQDIRGTQYF. CDR3 DNA: TGTGCCAGCAGCCAAGATATTAGGGGTACGCAGTATTTT. The genes are TRBV3-1 and TRBJ2-3; a weak D match, TRBD1 (5 bases). CDR1 and CDR2 from the germline V gene are LGHDT and YNNKEL (reference sequence). This CDR3 has 13 amino acids. V gave up 0 bases and J gave up 8 bases, with 9 bases separating them.